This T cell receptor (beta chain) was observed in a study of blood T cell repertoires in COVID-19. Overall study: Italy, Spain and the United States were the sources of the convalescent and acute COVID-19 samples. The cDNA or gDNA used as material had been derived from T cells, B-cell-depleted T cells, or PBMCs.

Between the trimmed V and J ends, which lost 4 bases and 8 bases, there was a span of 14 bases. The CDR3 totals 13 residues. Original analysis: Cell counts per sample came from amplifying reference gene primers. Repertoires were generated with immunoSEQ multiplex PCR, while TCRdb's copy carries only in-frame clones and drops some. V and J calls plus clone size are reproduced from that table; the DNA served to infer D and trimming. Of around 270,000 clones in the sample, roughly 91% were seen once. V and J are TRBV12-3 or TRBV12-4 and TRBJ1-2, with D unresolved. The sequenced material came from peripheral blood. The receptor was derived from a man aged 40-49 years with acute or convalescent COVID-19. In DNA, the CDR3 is TGTGCCAGCAGTTCTAGCCTTGTGGGAGGCTACACCTTC. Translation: CASSSSLVGGYTF.